This T cell receptor (beta chain) appears in the sequencing data of a study of blood T cell repertoires in COVID-19. The CDR3 has 15 residues. The germline V and J ends were trimmed by 3 bases and 0 bases, with 8 bases remaining between them. Germline-derived CDR1 and CDR2 are MDHEN and SYDVKM. The repertoire was sequenced with immunoSEQ multiplex PCR; TCRdb's copy has only in-frame clones and lacks some. The sample lists 310,000 or so clones; 85% to 90% were seen once. The genes are TRBV28 and TRBJ1-4, with D uncertain. This receptor was identified in a young woman who had recovered from COVID-19. The sample was PBMCs or T cells enriched from blood (not recorded which). CDR3 in amino acids: CASSFLGATNEKLFF. CDR3 nucleotides: TGTGCCAGCAGTTTCCTTGGAGCAACTAATGAAAAACTGTTTTTT.